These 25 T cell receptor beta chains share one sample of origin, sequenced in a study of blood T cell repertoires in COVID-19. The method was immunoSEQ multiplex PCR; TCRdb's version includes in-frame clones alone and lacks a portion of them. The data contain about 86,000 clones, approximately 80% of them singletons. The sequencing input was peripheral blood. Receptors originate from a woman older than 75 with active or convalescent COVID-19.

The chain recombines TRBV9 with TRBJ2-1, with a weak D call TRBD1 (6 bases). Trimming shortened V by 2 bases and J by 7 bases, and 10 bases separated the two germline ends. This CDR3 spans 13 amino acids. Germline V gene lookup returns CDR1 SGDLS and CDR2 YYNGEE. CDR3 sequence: CASSVQTGNEQFF. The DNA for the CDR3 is TGTGCCAGCAGCGTTCAAACAGGGAATGAGCAGTTCTTC.

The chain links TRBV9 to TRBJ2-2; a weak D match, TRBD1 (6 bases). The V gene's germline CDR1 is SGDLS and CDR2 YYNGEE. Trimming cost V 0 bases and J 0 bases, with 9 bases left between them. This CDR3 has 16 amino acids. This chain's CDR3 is CASSVGGTTNTGELFF. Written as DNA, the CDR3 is TGTGCCAGCAGCGTAGGAGGGACAACGAACACCGGGGAGCTGTTTTTT.

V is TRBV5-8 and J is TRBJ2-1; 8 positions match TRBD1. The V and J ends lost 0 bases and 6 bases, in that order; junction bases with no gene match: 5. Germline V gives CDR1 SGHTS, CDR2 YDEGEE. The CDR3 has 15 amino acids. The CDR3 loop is CASSLARTGPNEQFF. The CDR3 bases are TGTGCCAGCAGCTTGGCCCGGACAGGGCCCAATGAGCAGTTCTTC.

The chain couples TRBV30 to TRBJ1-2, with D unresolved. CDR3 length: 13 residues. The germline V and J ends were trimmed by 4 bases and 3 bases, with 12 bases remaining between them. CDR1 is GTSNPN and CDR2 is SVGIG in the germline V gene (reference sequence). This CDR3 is CAWKMGGDYGYTF. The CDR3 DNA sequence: TGTGCCTGGAAAATGGGAGGAGACTATGGCTACACCTTC.

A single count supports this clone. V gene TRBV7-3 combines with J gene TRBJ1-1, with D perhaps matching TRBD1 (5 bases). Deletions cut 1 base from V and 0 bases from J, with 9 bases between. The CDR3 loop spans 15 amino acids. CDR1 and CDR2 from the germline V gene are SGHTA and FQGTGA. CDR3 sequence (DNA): TGTGCCAGCAGCTTAATGGGGGGGATGAACACTGAAGCTTTCTTT. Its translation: CASSLMGGMNTEAFF.

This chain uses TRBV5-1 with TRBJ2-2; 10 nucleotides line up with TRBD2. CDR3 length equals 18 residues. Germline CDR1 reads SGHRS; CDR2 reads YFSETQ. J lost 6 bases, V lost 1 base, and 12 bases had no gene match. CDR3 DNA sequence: TGCGCCAGCAGCTTGTCCATACCAGCGGGAGGGTTCGCCGGGGAGCTGTTTTTT. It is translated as CASSLSIPAGGFAGELFF.

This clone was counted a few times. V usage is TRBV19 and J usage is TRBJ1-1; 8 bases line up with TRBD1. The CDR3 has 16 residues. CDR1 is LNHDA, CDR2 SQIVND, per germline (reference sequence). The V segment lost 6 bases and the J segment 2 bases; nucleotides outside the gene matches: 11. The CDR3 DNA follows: TGTGCCAGTAGGGTTGGCAGGGGGCAACCTAACACTGAAGCTTTCTTT. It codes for CASRVGRGQPNTEAFF.

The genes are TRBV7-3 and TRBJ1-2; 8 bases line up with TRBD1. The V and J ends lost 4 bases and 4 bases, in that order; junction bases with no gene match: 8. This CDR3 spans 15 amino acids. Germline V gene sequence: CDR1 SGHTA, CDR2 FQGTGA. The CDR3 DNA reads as TGTGCCAGCAGCTCTCCGGGACAGGCTATCTATGGCTACACCTTC. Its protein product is CASSSPGQAIYGYTF. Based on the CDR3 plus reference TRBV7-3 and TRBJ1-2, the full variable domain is GAGVSQTPSNKVTEKGKYVELRCDPISGHTALYWYRQSLGQGPEFLIYFQGTGAADDSGLPNDRFFAVRPEGSVSTLKIQRTERGDSAVYLCASSSPGQAIYGYTFGSGTRLTVV.

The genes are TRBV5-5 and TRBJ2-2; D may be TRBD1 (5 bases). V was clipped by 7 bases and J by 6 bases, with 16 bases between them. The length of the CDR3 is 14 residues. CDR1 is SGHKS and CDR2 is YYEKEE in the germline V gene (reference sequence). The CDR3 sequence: CASLAGWSAGELFF. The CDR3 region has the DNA TGTGCCAGCTTGGCAGGGTGGTCCGCCGGGGAGCTGTTTTTT.

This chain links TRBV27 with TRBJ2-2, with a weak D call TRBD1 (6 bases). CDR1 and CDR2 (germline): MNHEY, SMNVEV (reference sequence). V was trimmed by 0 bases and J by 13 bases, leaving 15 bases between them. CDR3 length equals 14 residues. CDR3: CASSLSRGPWPLFF. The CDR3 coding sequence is TGTGCCAGCAGTTTATCCAGGGGCCCCTGGCCGCTGTTTTTT.

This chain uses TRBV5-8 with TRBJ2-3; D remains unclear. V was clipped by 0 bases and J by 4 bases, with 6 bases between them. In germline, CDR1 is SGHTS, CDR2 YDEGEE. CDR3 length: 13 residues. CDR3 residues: CASSLVEPDTQYF. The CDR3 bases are TGTGCCAGCAGCTTGGTAGAACCAGATACGCAGTATTTT.

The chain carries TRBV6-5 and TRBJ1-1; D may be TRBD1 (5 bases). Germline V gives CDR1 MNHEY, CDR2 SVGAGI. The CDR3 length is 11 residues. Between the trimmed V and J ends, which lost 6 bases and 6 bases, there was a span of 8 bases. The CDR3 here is CASSQGPEAFF. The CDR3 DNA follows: TGTGCCAGCAGCCAGGGTCCTGAAGCTTTCTTT.

DNA of the CDR3: TGTGCCAGCAGCATTACTAGCGGGAGTAGCGAGACCCAGTACTTC. This codes for CASSITSGSSETQYF. V gene TRBV9 combines with J gene TRBJ2-5; 11 positions match TRBD2. Germline V gene data show CDR1 as SGDLS and CDR2 as YYNGEE. The CDR3 contains 15 residues. V gave up 4 bases and J gave up 5 bases; unmatched junction bases: 7.

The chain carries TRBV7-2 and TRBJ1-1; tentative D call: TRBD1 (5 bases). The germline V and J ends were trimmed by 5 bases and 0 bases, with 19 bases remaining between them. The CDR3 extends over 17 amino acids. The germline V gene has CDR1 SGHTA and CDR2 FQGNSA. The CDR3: CASSPIALGRVNTEAFF. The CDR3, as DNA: TGTGCCAGCAGCCCCATCGCCTTAGGCAGGGTGAACACTGAAGCTTTCTTT.

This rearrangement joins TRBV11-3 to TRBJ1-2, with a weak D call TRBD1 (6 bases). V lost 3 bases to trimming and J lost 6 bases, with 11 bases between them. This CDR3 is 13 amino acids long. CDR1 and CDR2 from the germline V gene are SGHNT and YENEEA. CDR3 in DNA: TGTGCCAGCAGCTTGAACAGGGATGATGGCTACACCTTC. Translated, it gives CASSLNRDDGYTF.

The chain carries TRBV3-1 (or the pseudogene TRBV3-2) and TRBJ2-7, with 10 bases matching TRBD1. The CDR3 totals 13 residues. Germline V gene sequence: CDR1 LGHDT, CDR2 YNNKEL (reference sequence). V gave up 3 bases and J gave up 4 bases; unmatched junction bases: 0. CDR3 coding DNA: TGTGCCAGCAGCCAGGACAGGGGGTACGAGCAGTACTTC. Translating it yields CASSQDRGYEQYF.

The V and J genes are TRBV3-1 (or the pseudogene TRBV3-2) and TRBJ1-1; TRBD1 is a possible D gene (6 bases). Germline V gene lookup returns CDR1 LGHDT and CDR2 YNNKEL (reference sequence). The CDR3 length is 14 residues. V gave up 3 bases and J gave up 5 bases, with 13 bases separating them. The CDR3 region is CASSQGYRETEAFF. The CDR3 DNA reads TGTGCCAGCAGCCAGGGTTACAGGGAAACTGAAGCTTTCTTT.

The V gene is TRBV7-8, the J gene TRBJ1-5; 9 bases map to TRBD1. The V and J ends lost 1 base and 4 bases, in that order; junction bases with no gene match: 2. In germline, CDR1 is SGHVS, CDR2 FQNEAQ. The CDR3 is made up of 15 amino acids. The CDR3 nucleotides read TGTGCCAGCAGCTTAGAGGGACAGGGAAATCAGCCCCAGCATTTT. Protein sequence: CASSLEGQGNQPQHF.

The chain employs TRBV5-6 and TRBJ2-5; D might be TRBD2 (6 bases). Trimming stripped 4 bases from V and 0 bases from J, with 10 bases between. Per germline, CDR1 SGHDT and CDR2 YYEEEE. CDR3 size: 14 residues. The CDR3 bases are TGTGCCAGCAGCCACGGGGACTACCAAGAGACCCAGTACTTC. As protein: CASSHGDYQETQYF.

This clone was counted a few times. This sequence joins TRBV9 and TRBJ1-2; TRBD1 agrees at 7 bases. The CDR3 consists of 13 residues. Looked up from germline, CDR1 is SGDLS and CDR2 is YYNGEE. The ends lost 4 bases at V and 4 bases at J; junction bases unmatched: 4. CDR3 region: CASSPTGIYGYTF. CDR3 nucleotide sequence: TGTGCCAGCAGCCCGACAGGGATCTATGGCTACACCTTC.

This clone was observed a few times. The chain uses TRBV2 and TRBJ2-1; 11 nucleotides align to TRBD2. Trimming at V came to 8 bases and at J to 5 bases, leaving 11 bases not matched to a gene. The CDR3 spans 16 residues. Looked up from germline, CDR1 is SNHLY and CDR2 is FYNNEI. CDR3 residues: CASGALAGGPNNEQFF. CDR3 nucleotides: TGTGCCAGCGGAGCTCTAGCGGGGGGCCCCAACAATGAGCAGTTCTTC. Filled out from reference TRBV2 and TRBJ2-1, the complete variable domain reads EPEVTQTPSHQVTQMGQEVILRCVPISNHLYFYWYRQILGQKVEFLVSFYNNEISEKSEIFDDQFSVERPDGSNFTLKIRSTKLEDSAMYFCASGALAGGPNNEQFFGPGTRLTVL.

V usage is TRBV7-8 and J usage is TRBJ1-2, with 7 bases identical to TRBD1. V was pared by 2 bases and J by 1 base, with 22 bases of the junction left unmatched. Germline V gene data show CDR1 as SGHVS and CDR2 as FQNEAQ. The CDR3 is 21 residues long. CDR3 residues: CASSLKGWRGPSEKVNYGYTF. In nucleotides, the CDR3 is TGTGCCAGCAGCTTAAAGGGTTGGAGGGGGCCCTCCGAAAAGGTTAACTATGGCTACACCTTC. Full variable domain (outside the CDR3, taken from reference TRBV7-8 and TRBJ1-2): GAGVSQSPRYKVAKRGQDVALRCDPISGHVSLFWYQQALGQGPEFLTYFQNEAQLDKSGLPSDRFFAERPEGSVSTLKIQRTQQEDSAVYLCASSLKGWRGPSEKVNYGYTFGSGTRLTVV.

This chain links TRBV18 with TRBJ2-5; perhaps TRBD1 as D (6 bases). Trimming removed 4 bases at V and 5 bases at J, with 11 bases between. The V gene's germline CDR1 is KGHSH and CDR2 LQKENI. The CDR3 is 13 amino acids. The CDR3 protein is CASSLGAGETQYF. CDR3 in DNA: TGTGCCAGCTCACTGGGGGCAGGGGAGACCCAGTACTTC.

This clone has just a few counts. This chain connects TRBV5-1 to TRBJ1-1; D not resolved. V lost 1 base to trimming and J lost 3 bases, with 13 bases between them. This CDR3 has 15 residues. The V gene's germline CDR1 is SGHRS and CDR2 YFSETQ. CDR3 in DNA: TGCGCCAGCAGCTTGAATCCGGGTTCGGACACTGAAGCTTTCTTT. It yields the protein CASSLNPGSDTEAFF.

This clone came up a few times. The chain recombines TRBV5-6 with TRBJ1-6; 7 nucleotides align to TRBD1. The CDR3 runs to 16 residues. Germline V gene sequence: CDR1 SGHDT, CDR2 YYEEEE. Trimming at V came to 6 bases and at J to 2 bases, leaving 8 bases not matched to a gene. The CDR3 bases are TGTGCCAGCACTAGACAGGGTATCACCTATAATTCACCCCTCCACTTT. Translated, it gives CASTRQGITYNSPLHF.